This T cell receptor (beta chain) stems from a study of T-cell memory formation after mild COVID-19. General study results and limits: Researchers found some responding clones in pre-infection memory, a sign that cross-reactive memory joined.

The V end was cut by 10 bases, the J end by 4 bases, with 15 bases between. The CDR3 extends over 13 amino acids. This clonotype was counted ten times or more. The antigen remains unidentified. TCRdb reprocessed the 5' RACE reads with MiXCR, giving one entry per CDR3 protein. The table lists roughly 35,000 distinct CDR3 sequences, more than 20% of them singletons. The rearrangement links TRBV12-3 or TRBV12-4 to TRBJ2-3; possibly TRBD1 or TRBD2 for D (5 bases each). The sequence came from an adult who had mild COVID-19 (a few samples of this study predate the infection). Cell type and time point are not known. The sample consisted of PBMCs or a T cell subset sorted from them (not recorded which). The CDR3 is CATGRQGPDTQYF. The DNA of the CDR3 is TGTGCCACCGGGCGTCAGGGACCAGATACGCAGTATTTT.